Presented here are 16 T cell receptor beta chains from one specimen sequenced in a study of identical twins. From the 5' RACE reads, TCRdb called clonotypes with MiXCR, one entry per CDR3 protein. The sample includes around 300,000 distinct CDR3 sequences, about 8.3% of them seen just once. The data also belong to a second study, concerning yellow fever vaccine responses in identical twins.

The source material was memory (CD45RO+) T cells sorted from blood. Receptors originate from a woman between 18 and 29 years old in good health.

The chain links TRBV20-1 to TRBJ2-1; 8 nucleotides line up with TRBD2. Germline V CDR1 and CDR2: DFQATT, SNEGSKA (reference sequence). Trimming removed 6 bases from V and 3 bases from J; junction bases left unmatched: 7. This CDR3 contains 14 residues. CDR3 protein: CSAEGTSSYNEQFF. Here the CDR3 DNA reads TGCAGTGCAGAGGGGACTAGTAGCTACAATGAGCAGTTCTTC.

V is TRBV28 and J is TRBJ2-1, with 11 bases lining up with TRBD2. V lost 7 bases, J lost 4 bases, and 12 bases stayed unmatched. Germline assignment: CDR1 MDHEN and CDR2 SYDVKM. This CDR3 is 17 amino acids long. CDR3 in DNA: TGTGCCAGCAAGGGGTCTAGCGGGAGGTCCGGATACAATGAGCAGTTCTTC. This translates into CASKGSSGRSGYNEQFF.

At least ten counts were recorded for this clonotype. This rearrangement joins TRBV24-1 to TRBJ2-5, with TRBD2 as a possible D gene (6 bases). Trimming took off 4 bases at V and 4 bases at J, with 18 bases between the two ends. This CDR3 has 16 amino acids. The V gene's germline CDR1 is KGHDR and CDR2 SFDVKD. The CDR3 sequence: CATSDPTPSDVETQYF. As DNA, the CDR3 is TGTGCCACCAGTGACCCTACCCCTAGCGACGTAGAGACCCAGTACTTC.

This clonotype was recorded at least ten times. The chain combines TRBV10-3 with TRBJ2-2, with 8 bases lining up with TRBD2. Germline loops: CDR1 ENHRY, CDR2 SYGVKD. CDR3 length: 15 residues. J was trimmed by 7 bases and V by 6 bases; bases with no gene match: 10. CDR3 coding DNA: TGTGCCATCAGACCTGAGGGACTAGGGGACGGGGAGCTGTTTTTT. Protein product: CAIRPEGLGDGELFF.

The table lists this clonotype with many counts. The rearrangement uses TRBV20-1 and TRBJ2-3; D is unclear. Trimming took off 5 bases at V and 2 bases at J, with 14 bases between the two ends. This CDR3 region has 14 residues. From germline, CDR1 is DFQATT and CDR2 SNEGSKA (reference sequence). The CDR3 DNA follows: TGCAGTGCTGCAGAAGGGCCCCACACAGATACGCAGTATTTT. Protein sequence: CSAAEGPHTDTQYF.

This clonotype was detected ten times or more. The chain is built from TRBV5-1 and TRBJ1-1, with D unresolved. Germline V gene lookup returns CDR1 SGHRS and CDR2 YFSETQ. V shed 0 bases and J shed 5 bases, with 11 bases lying between them. The CDR3 runs to 14 residues. The CDR3 spells CASSLDQGRTEAFF. The CDR3 region has the DNA TGCGCCAGCAGCTTGGACCAAGGGAGGACTGAAGCTTTCTTT.

Only a few counts were recorded for this clonotype. V is TRBV28 and J is TRBJ1-1; D uncertain. This CDR3 is 16 amino acids long. The V end lost 3 bases, the J end lost 1 base, and 15 bases lay between the germline ends. The germline V gene encodes CDR1 MDHEN and CDR2 SYDVKM. CDR3 amino acids: CASSFEPQRRNTEAFF. In nucleotides, the CDR3 is TGTGCCAGCAGTTTTGAACCGCAAAGGCGGAACACTGAAGCTTTCTTT.

The genes are TRBV5-5 and TRBJ2-6; 10 bases match TRBD1. The germline gives CDR1 SGHKS, CDR2 YYEKEE (reference sequence). With V trimmed by 5 bases and J by 2 bases, 10 bases remained unmatched. This CDR3 spans 18 amino acids. The CDR3: CASSRAGQGSPGANVLTF. CDR3 coding DNA: TGTGCCAGCAGTCGGGCGGGACAGGGGTCCCCTGGGGCCAACGTCCTGACTTTC. Filled out from reference TRBV5-5 and TRBJ2-6, the complete variable domain reads DAGVTQSPTHLIKTRGQQVTLRCSPISGHKSVSWYQQVLGQGPQFIFQYYEKEERGRGNFPDRFSARQFPNYSSELNVNALLLGDSALYLCASSRAGQGSPGANVLTFGAGSRLTVL.

V and J are TRBV27 and TRBJ2-5, with 8 bases lining up with TRBD2. Germline V gene lookup returns CDR1 MNHEY and CDR2 SMNVEV (reference sequence). The CDR3 length is 18 residues. Trimming cost V 2 bases and J 2 bases; bases outside gene matches: 13. The CDR3 bases are TGTGCCAGCAGTTTAGCAGCGGGAGTTCTGGGGAATCAAGAGACCCAGTACTTC. Its protein product is CASSLAAGVLGNQETQYF.

The genes are TRBV20-1 and TRBJ2-5; D is possibly TRBD1 (6 bases). Germline V gives CDR1 DFQATT, CDR2 SNEGSKA (reference sequence). Between the trimmed V and J ends, which lost 1 base and 5 bases, there was a span of 17 bases. CDR3 length: 15 residues. CDR3 sequence (DNA): TGCAGTGCTAGAGCCCATCTGGTTAGGGGGGAGACCCAGTACTTC. This encodes CSARAHLVRGETQYF.

Many counts were recorded for this clonotype. The chain carries TRBV5-1 and TRBJ1-6; D is perhaps TRBD1 (6 bases). CDR3 length: 14 residues. V was cut by 4 bases and J by 9 bases, with 14 bases left in between. Germline V gene sequence: CDR1 SGHRS, CDR2 YFSETQ. CDR3 sequence reads: CASSMEGVGSPLHF. The CDR3 coding sequence is TGCGCCAGCAGCATGGAGGGGGTAGGTTCACCCCTCCACTTT. Full variable domain (remainder filled in from reference TRBV5-1 and TRBJ1-6): KAGVTQTPRYLIKTRGQQVTLSCSPISGHRSVSWYQQTPGQGLQFLFEYFSETQRNKGNFPGRFSGRQFSNSRSEMNVSTLELGDSALYLCASSMEGVGSPLHFGNGTRLTVT.

This clonotype occurred many times. This chain connects TRBV3-1 to TRBJ2-3; 11 nucleotides align to TRBD2. CDR3 length equals 14 residues. Germline CDR1 reads LGHDT; CDR2 reads YNNKEL (reference sequence). V dropped 3 bases and J dropped 4; count of bases not matched to a gene: 0. In DNA, the CDR3 is TGTGCCAGCAGCCAGGGACTAGCGGCAGATACGCAGTATTTT. As protein: CASSQGLAADTQYF.

This clonotype was picked up many times. The J gene is TRBJ2-7, the V gene TRBV7-9; D call uncertain. V lost 2 bases and J 7 bases, leaving 6 bases between the germline ends. The germline CDR1 and CDR2 sequences are SEHNR and FQNEAQ (reference sequence). This CDR3 has 11 residues. In nucleotides, the CDR3 is TGTGCCAGCAGCTTAATGTGGGAGCAGTACTTC. This translates into CASSLMWEQYF.

The V and J genes are TRBV6-2 or TRBV6-3 and TRBJ1-6, with D uncertain. CDR1 is MNHEY and CDR2 is SVGEGT in the germline V gene. The CDR3 extends over 16 amino acids. The V gene lost 6 bases and the J gene lost 0 bases, with 12 bases spanning the gap. CDR3 DNA sequence: TGTGCCAGCAGGCTTCTCTCAAGCTCCTATAATTCACCCCTCCACTTT. Translation: CASRLLSSSYNSPLHF.

This clonotype was seen ten or more times. CDR3 bases: TGTGCCAGCAGTTTAACTAGCGGAATCGCACAAGATACGCAGTATTTT. It codes for CASSLTSGIAQDTQYF. This chain uses TRBV12-3 or TRBV12-4 with TRBJ2-3, with 8 bases fitting TRBD2. Losses at the gene ends were 2 bases for V and 5 bases for J; bases not matched to a gene: 9. CDR3 length equals 16 residues.

In its sample, this clonotype was seen a few times. This chain uses TRBV5-6 with TRBJ1-1; no definite D call. The germline V and J ends were trimmed by 4 bases and 5 bases, with 27 bases remaining between them. The length of the CDR3 is 18 residues. Germline lookup yields CDR1 SGHDT and CDR2 YYEEEE. The CDR3 DNA is TGTGCCAGCAGCAGTACGGGTGGGTCGTACAGCTTGCGGACTGAAGCTTTCTTT. It specifies CASSSTGGSYSLRTEAFF.